At least ten counts were recorded for the clone carrying this T cell receptor beta chain. The time point: pre-sensitization, week 0. Treatment: therapeutic diphenylcyclopropenone sensitization with weekly scalp DPC. This sample is drawn from a study of human T cells and chemical hapten exposure. The library attached unique molecular identifiers to individual cDNA molecules. Under the authors' procedure: With a range of about 20,000 to 690,600, the median per sample was around 96,000 TCRs. TCRdb re-called the RACE reads with MiXCR, one entry per CDR3 protein. These V and J calls are TCRdb output, not the study's own analysis. The table records about 92,000 distinct CDR3 sequences, about 8.9% of them present only once. This receptor was obtained from a woman aged 35 to 49 with alopecia areata. Some clones in this sample may be carry-over from other donors' samples. The sequencing used whole blood, collected in connection with sensitization to the hapten diphenylcyclopropenone (DPC).

Here the CDR3 DNA reads TGTGCCAGCAGTCTAACCGGACAGGGGGCGTCTGAAGCTTTCTTT. Translating gives CASSLTGQGASEAFF. The gene calls are TRBV28 and TRBJ1-1; 11 bases are shared with TRBD1. There are 15 residues in the CDR3. J lost 6 bases, V lost 5 bases, and 8 bases had no gene match. CDR1 and CDR2 (germline): MDHEN, SYDVKM.